Listed here is a single TCR beta chain. These data originate in a study of T cells after somatic rescue of genetic block. Using immunoSEQ multiplex PCR, the repertoire was profiled, and TCRdb retains in-frame clones only, with some absent. The table records tens of thousands of clones, around 90% of them present only once. Trimming stripped 5 bases from V and 10 bases from J, with 26 bases between. CDR1 KGHSH and CDR2 LQKENI come from the germline V gene. CDR3 length equals 16 residues. The specimen was peripheral blood mononuclear cells (PBMCs). The TCR sequence derives from a man aged 35 to 55. J is TRBJ1-1 and V is TRBV18, with a tentative D call TRBD1 (5 bases). CDR3 nucleotides: TGTGCCAGCTCATCAGCCGCGATCGGGACCCCCTCAGGAGCTTTCTTT. This encodes CASSSAAIGTPSGAFF.